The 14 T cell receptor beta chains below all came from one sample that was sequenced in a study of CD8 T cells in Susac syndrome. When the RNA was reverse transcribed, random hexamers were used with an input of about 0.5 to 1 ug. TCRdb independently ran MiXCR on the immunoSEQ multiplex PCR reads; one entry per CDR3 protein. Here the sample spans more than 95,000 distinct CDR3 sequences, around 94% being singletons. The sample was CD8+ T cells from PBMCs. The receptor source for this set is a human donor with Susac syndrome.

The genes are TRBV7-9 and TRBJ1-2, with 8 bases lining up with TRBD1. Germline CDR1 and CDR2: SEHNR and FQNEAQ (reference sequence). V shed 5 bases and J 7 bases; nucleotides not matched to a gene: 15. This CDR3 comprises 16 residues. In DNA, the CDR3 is TGTGCCAGCAGCCCCAGTAGCGGACAGGGCCTAGGTGGCTACACCTTC. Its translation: CASSPSSGQGLGGYTF.

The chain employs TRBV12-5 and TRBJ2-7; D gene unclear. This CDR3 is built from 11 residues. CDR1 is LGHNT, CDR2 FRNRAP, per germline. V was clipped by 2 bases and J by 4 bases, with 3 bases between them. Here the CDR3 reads CASGLTYEQYF. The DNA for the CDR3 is TGTGCTAGTGGTTTGACTTACGAGCAGTACTTC.

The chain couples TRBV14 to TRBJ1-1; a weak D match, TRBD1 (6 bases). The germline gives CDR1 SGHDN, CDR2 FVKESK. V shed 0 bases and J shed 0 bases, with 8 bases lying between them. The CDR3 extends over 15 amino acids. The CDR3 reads CASSQEQGVNTEAFF. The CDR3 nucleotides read TGTGCCAGCAGCCAAGAACAGGGAGTGAACACTGAAGCTTTCTTT.

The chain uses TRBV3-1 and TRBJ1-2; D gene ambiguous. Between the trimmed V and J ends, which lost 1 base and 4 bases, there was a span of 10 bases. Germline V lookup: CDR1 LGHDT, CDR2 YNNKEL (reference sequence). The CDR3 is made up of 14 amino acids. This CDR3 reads CASSQAETAYGYTF. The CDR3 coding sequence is TGTGCCAGCAGCCAAGCAGAGACTGCCTATGGCTACACCTTC.

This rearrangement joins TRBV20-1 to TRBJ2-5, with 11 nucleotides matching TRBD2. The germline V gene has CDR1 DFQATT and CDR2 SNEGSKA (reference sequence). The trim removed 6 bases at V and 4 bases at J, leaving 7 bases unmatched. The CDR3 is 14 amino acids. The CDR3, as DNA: TGCAGTGCCCAGAGACTAGCGGGACGAGAGACCCAGTACTTC. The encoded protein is CSAQRLAGRETQYF.

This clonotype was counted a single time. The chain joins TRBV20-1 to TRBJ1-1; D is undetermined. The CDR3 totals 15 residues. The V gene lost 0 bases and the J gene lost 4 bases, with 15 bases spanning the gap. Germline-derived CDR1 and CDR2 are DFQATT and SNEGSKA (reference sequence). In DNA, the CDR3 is TGCAGTGCTAGAGATAGCGGGGAAAGGGTCACTGAAGCTTTCTTT. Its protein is CSARDSGERVTEAFF.

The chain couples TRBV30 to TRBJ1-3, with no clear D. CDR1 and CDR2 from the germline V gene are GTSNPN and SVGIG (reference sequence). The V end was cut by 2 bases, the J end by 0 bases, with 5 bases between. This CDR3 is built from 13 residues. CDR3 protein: CAWSSHSGNTIYF. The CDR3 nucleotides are TGTGCCTGGAGTAGCCACTCTGGAAACACCATATATTTT.

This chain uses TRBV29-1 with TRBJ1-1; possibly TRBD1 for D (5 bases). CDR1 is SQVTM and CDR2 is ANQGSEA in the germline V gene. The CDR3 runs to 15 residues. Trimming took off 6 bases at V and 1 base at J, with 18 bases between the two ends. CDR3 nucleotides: TGCAGCGTGCCGCAGGGTTGGGGGGGGAACACTGAAGCTTTCTTT. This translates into CSVPQGWGGNTEAFF.

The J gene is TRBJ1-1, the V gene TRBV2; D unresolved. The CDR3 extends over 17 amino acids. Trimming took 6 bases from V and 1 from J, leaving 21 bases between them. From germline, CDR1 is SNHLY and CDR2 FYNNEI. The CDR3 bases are TGTGCCAGCAGAGGGAAAAGATTGATGCCTCAGAACACTGAAGCTTTCTTT. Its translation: CASRGKRLMPQNTEAFF.

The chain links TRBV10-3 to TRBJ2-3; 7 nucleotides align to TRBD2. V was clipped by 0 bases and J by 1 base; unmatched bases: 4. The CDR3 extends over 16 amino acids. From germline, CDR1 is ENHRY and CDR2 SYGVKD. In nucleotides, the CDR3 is TGTGCCATCAGTGAGTCGAAGGGAGGGGGCACAGATACGCAGTATTTT. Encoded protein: CAISESKGGGTDTQYF.

The DNA for the CDR3 is TGTGCCAGCAGAACAGGGAGGGGGGCCAACGTCCTGACTTTC. Protein sequence: CASRTGRGANVLTF. This chain uses TRBV27 with TRBJ2-6; D could derive from TRBD1 or TRBD2 (6 bases each). Germline assignment: CDR1 MNHEY and CDR2 SMNVEV (reference sequence). This CDR3 comprises 14 residues. V was pared by 6 bases and J by 4 bases, with 10 bases between.

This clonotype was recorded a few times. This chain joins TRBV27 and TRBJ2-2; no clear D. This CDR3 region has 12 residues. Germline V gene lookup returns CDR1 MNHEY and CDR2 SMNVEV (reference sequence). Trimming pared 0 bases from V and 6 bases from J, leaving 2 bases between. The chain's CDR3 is CASSLSAGELFF. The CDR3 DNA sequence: TGTGCCAGCAGTTTATCGGCCGGGGAGCTGTTTTTT.

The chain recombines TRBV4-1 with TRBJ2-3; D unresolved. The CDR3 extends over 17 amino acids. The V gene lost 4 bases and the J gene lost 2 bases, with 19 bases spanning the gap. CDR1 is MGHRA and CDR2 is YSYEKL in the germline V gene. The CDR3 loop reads CASSPLPGPVPTDTQYF. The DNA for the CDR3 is TGCGCCAGCAGCCCCCTACCGGGCCCCGTACCCACAGATACGCAGTATTTT.

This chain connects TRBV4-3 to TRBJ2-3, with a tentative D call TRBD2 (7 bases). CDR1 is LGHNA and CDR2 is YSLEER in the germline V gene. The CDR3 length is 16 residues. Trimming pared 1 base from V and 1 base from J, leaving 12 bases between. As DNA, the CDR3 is TGCGCCAGCAGCCAAGCGCGAGGGGGGGGCACAGATACGCAGTATTTT. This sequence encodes CASSQARGGGTDTQYF.